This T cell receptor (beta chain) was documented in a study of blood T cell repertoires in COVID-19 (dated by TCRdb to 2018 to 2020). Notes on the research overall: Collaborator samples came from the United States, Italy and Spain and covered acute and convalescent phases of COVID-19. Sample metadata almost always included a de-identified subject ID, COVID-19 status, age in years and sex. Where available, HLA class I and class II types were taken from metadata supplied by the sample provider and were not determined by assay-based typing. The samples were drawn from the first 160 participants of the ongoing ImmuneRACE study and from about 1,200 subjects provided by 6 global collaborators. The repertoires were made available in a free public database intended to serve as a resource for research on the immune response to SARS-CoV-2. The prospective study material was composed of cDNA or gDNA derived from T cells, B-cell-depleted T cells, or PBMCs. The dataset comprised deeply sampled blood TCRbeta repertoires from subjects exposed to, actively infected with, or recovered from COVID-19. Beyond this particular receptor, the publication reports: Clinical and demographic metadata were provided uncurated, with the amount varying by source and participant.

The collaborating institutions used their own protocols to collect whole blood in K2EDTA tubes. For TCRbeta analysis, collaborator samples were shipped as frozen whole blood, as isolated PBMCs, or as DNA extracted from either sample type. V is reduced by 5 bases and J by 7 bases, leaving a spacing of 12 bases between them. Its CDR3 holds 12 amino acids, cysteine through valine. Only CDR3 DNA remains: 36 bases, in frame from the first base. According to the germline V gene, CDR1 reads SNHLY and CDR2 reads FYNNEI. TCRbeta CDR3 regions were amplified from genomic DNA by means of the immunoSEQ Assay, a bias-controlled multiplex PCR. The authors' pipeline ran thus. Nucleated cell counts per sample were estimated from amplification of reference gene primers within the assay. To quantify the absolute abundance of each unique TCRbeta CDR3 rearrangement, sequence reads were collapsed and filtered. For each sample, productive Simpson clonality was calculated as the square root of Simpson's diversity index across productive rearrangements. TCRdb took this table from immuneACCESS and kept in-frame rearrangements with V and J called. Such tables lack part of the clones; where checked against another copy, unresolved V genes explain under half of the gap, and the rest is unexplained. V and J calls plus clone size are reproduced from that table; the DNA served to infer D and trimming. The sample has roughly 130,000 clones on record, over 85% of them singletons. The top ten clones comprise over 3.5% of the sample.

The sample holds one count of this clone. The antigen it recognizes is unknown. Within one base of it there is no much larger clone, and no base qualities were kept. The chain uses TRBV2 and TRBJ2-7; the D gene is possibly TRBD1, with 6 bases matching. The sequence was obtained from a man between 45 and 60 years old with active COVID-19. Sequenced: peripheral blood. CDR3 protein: CASSLQGKEQYV. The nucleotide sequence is TGTGCCAGCAGTCTACAGGGTAAGGAGCAGTACGTC.